What follows are 6 T cell receptor beta chains derived from one specimen sequenced in a study of PD-L1 blockade in urothelial cancer. Time point reported: peripheral blood 6 weeks after treatment start. Profiling relied on immunoSEQ multiplex PCR, and the TCRdb table lists in-frame clones only, not all of them. The repertoire holds approximately 83,000 clones, less than 85% seen once, with approximately 8% in the top ten. The input for sequencing was PBMCs, taken around atezolizumab (anti-PD-L1) treatment. These receptors were taken from a man between 65 and 85 years old with urothelial cancer.

This chain joins TRBV7-2 and TRBJ1-1; 9 bases line up with TRBD1. J was trimmed by 5 bases and V by 4 bases; bases with no gene match: 8. Germline V lookup: CDR1 SGHTA, CDR2 FQGNSA. This CDR3 spans 15 amino acids. CDR3 residues: CASSSTGGEGTEAFF. DNA for the CDR3: TGTGCCAGCAGCTCCACAGGGGGCGAGGGAACTGAAGCTTTCTTT.

The chain recombines TRBV7-2 with TRBJ2-2; D remains unclear. This CDR3 comprises 15 residues. V lost 1 base and J lost 0, with 6 bases in between. Germline CDR1 SGHTA, CDR2 FQGNSA. CDR3 sequence: CASSLGSANTGELFF. CDR3 nucleotides: TGTGCCAGCAGCTTAGGAAGCGCGAACACCGGGGAGCTGTTTTTT.

This chain joins TRBV15 and TRBJ2-7; D is possibly TRBD2 (5 bases). Germline CDR1 and CDR2: LNHNV and YYDKDF (reference sequence). This CDR3 is 14 amino acids long. The V and J ends lost 0 bases and 1 base respectively, with 7 bases between them. The CDR3 region has the DNA TGTGCCACCAGCAGAGATCGAGGGTCCTACGAGCAGTACTTC. Translation: CATSRDRGSYEQYF.

V and J are TRBV7-6 and TRBJ2-5, with 7 positions matching TRBD2. CDR3 length: 14 amino acids. V lost 1 base, J lost 4 bases, and 3 bases stayed unmatched. Germline V gene data show CDR1 as SGHVS and CDR2 as FNYEAQ. The CDR3 protein is CASSLGVAGETQYF. The CDR3 nucleotides are TGTGCCAGCAGCTTAGGGGTAGCGGGAGAGACCCAGTACTTC.

The chain is built from TRBV7-8 and TRBJ2-3; 8 nucleotides line up with TRBD2. Trimming removed 2 bases from V and 3 bases from J; junction bases left unmatched: 4. Germline CDR1 is SGHVS and CDR2 is FQNEAQ. The CDR3 spans 15 residues. The CDR3 loop reads CASSLSGGPTDTQYF. CDR3 nucleotide sequence: TGTGCCAGCAGCTTATCGGGGGGGCCGACAGATACGCAGTATTTT. Variable domain in full (rest from reference TRBV7-8 and TRBJ2-3): GAGVSQSPRYKVAKRGQDVALRCDPISGHVSLFWYQQALGQGPEFLTYFQNEAQLDKSGLPSDRFFAERPEGSVSTLKIQRTQQEDSAVYLCASSLSGGPTDTQYFGPGTRLTVL.

The chain links TRBV6-1 to TRBJ2-7, with a tentative D call TRBD1 (6 bases). With 6 bases removed from V and 1 base from J, the gap between germline ends came to 10 bases. The germline V gene has CDR1 MNHNS and CDR2 SASEGT. There are 13 residues in the CDR3. The chain's CDR3 is CASSHRDSYEQYF. The DNA of the CDR3 is TGTGCCAGCAGCCACAGGGATTCCTACGAGCAGTACTTC.